This is a list of T cell receptor beta chains from one sample in a study of T cells after yellow fever vaccination. TCRdb re-derived calls from the 5' RACE reads in MiXCR, one entry per CDR3 protein. The table records some 100,000 distinct CDR3 sequences, 7.2% of them present only once. The sequencing here drew on CD4+ T cells sorted from PBMCs, taken about 41 days after the first yellow fever vaccination. The receptors were sampled from a man younger than 35 who received the YFV17D yellow fever vaccine. Both conserved end residues are part of each CDR3. D genes are given only for firm matches. Some rows have no size entry. The others give once, few or many, or a class for an expanded clone.

v_call: TRBV11-2
j_call: TRBJ2-3
d_call: -
clone_size: -
cdr3_nt: TGTGCCAGCAGTCTCAGGGCCATTCACACAGATACGCAGTATTTT
cdr3_aa: CASSLRAIHTDTQYF

v_call: TRBV28
j_call: TRBJ2-5
d_call: -
clone_size: -
cdr3_nt: TGTGCCAGCAGGCGACTAGATCAAGAGACCCAGTACTTC
cdr3_aa: CASRRLDQETQYF

v_call: TRBV7-2
j_call: TRBJ2-1
d_call: -
clone_size: few
cdr3_nt: TGTGCCAGCAGCTTACAAGGGGTTGGAGCCTACAATGAGCAGTTCTTC
cdr3_aa: CASSLQGVGAYNEQFF

v_call: TRBV6-2/TRBV6-3
j_call: TRBJ2-6
d_call: -
clone_size: many
cdr3_nt: TGTGCCAGCAGCAGGGGACGTGGGGCCAACGTCCTGACTTTC
cdr3_aa: CASSRGRGANVLTF

v_call: TRBV5-1
j_call: TRBJ2-7
d_call: TRBD2
clone_size: few
cdr3_nt: TGCGCCAGCAGCCGTTCTAGCGGGGGGGCTTACGAGCAGTACTTC
cdr3_aa: CASSRSSGGAYEQYF

v_call: TRBV28
j_call: TRBJ2-1
d_call: TRBD1
clone_size: many
cdr3_nt: TGTGCCAGCAGCCTTCCGGGACAGGGGAACAATGAGCAGTTCTTC
cdr3_aa: CASSLPGQGNNEQFF

v_call: TRBV4-2
j_call: TRBJ2-2
d_call: TRBD1
clone_size: many
cdr3_nt: TGTGCCAGCAGCTTGGCGACAGGGGCCGGGGAGCTGTTTTTT
cdr3_aa: CASSLATGAGELFF

v_call: TRBV7-2
j_call: TRBJ1-2
d_call: -
clone_size: many
cdr3_nt: TGTGCCAGCAGCTCCACGACTGCTAGTCCCCGCTTC
cdr3_aa: CASSSTTASPRF

v_call: TRBV4-3
j_call: TRBJ2-3
d_call: -
clone_size: many
cdr3_nt: TGCGCCAGCAGCCAAGATCGGGCCGGCGGAGATACGCAGTATTTT
cdr3_aa: CASSQDRAGGDTQYF

v_call: TRBV5-1
j_call: TRBJ2-3
d_call: TRBD1
clone_size: many
cdr3_nt: TGCGCCAGCAGCCTGGGACAGACCGGAGATACGCAGTATTTT
cdr3_aa: CASSLGQTGDTQYF

v_call: TRBV11-2
j_call: TRBJ2-1
d_call: TRBD2
clone_size: many
cdr3_nt: TGTGCCAGCAGCTCGTCGACTAGCTGGAATGAGCAGTTCTTC
cdr3_aa: CASSSSTSWNEQFF

v_call: TRBV7-2
j_call: TRBJ2-7
d_call: -
clone_size: -
cdr3_nt: TGTGCCAGCAGCTTAGCCAGAAGCTCCTACGAGCAGTACTTC
cdr3_aa: CASSLARSSYEQYF

v_call: TRBV5-1
j_call: TRBJ2-5
d_call: TRBD1
clone_size: many
cdr3_nt: TGCGCCAGCAGCGAGGGGACAGGAAAAGAGACCCAGTACTTC
cdr3_aa: CASSEGTGKETQYF

v_call: TRBV4-1
j_call: TRBJ2-3
d_call: TRBD1
clone_size: -
cdr3_nt: TGCGCCAGCAGCCAAGCCTCCGGGACAGGGACCCACACAGATACGCAGTATTTT
cdr3_aa: CASSQASGTGTHTDTQYF

v_call: TRBV5-1
j_call: TRBJ2-7
d_call: -
clone_size: many
cdr3_nt: TGCGCCAGCAGCTCGGGACTCTACGAGCAGTACTTC
cdr3_aa: CASSSGLYEQYF

v_call: TRBV4-3
j_call: TRBJ1-4
d_call: TRBD1
clone_size: many
cdr3_nt: TGCGCCAGCAGCCAAGGACAGGGTCAAGAAAAACTGTTTTTT
cdr3_aa: CASSQGQGQEKLFF

v_call: TRBV10-3
j_call: TRBJ1-2
d_call: -
clone_size: -
cdr3_nt: TGTGCCATCAACCAGGGGAACTATGGCTACACCTTC
cdr3_aa: CAINQGNYGYTF

v_call: TRBV29-1
j_call: TRBJ2-1
d_call: -
clone_size: many
cdr3_nt: TGCAGCGTTGACCAGGGGCGCAATAAGCAGTTCTTC
cdr3_aa: CSVDQGRNKQFF

v_call: TRBV4-3
j_call: TRBJ2-3
d_call: TRBD2
clone_size: many
cdr3_nt: TGCGCCAGCAGCCAAGAGTTTAGTGCTAGCGGGGGGGATACGCAGTATTTT
cdr3_aa: CASSQEFSASGGDTQYF

v_call: TRBV28
j_call: TRBJ1-2
d_call: -
clone_size: many
cdr3_nt: TGTGCCAGCAGTACCCGTGGGGGGCCTCGGAGCTACACCTTC
cdr3_aa: CASSTRGGPRSYTF

v_call: TRBV6-5
j_call: TRBJ1-2
d_call: -
clone_size: many
cdr3_nt: TGTGCCAGCAGTCCCTTGACACAGGGTTTGGCCAATGGCTACACCTTC
cdr3_aa: CASSPLTQGLANGYTF

v_call: TRBV5-1
j_call: TRBJ1-5
d_call: TRBD1
clone_size: many
cdr3_nt: TGCGCCAGCAGCTTGGAGACAGGGCGAGGACAGCCCCAGCATTTT
cdr3_aa: CASSLETGRGQPQHF

v_call: TRBV20-1
j_call: TRBJ2-3
d_call: -
clone_size: many
cdr3_nt: TGCAGTGCTCGAAACCCGAATTCCGGGCAGAGAGATACGCAGTATTTT
cdr3_aa: CSARNPNSGQRDTQYF

v_call: TRBV23-1
j_call: TRBJ1-5
d_call: TRBD1
clone_size: -
cdr3_nt: TGCGCCAGCAGTCAGCCCCGACAGGGTGACAATCAGCCCCAGCATTTT
cdr3_aa: CASSQPRQGDNQPQHF

v_call: TRBV27
j_call: TRBJ1-2
d_call: TRBD1
clone_size: many
cdr3_nt: TGTGCCAGCAGAGCCACCCCCGGCCAGGGGGCCATCACCTTC
cdr3_aa: CASRATPGQGAITF

v_call: TRBV12-3/TRBV12-4
j_call: TRBJ1-2
d_call: -
clone_size: many
cdr3_nt: TGTGCCAGCAGTTTAGGCCTGGAGCGCTATGGCTACACCTTC
cdr3_aa: CASSLGLERYGYTF

v_call: TRBV5-1
j_call: TRBJ2-5
d_call: TRBD1
clone_size: few
cdr3_nt: TGCGCCAGCAGCTTAGGGGACAGGGAGTATGGGAATCAAGAGACCCAGTACTTC
cdr3_aa: CASSLGDREYGNQETQYF

v_call: TRBV15
j_call: TRBJ2-7
d_call: -
clone_size: many
cdr3_nt: TGTGCCACCAGCAGAGATCCAGGGAGCTCCTACGAGCAGTACTTC
cdr3_aa: CATSRDPGSSYEQYF

v_call: TRBV7-9
j_call: TRBJ2-1
d_call: -
clone_size: many
cdr3_nt: TGTGCCAGCAGCCTCCCTTTCGGGGGCCTTGAGCATGAGCAGTTCTTC
cdr3_aa: CASSLPFGGLEHEQFF

v_call: TRBV11-1
j_call: TRBJ2-5
d_call: -
clone_size: many
cdr3_nt: TGTGCCAGCAGCGGAAACACAGGGAGGCAAGAGACCCAGTACTTC
cdr3_aa: CASSGNTGRQETQYF

v_call: TRBV12-3/TRBV12-4
j_call: TRBJ1-4
d_call: -
clone_size: many
cdr3_nt: TGTGCCAGCAGCCTCTCTAGCACAACTAATGAAAAACTGTTTTTT
cdr3_aa: CASSLSSTTNEKLFF

v_call: TRBV7-2
j_call: TRBJ2-1
d_call: -
clone_size: many
cdr3_nt: TGTGCCAGCAGCTTAGGGTCTGGCTACAATGAGCAGTTCTTC
cdr3_aa: CASSLGSGYNEQFF

v_call: TRBV18
j_call: TRBJ1-5
d_call: -
clone_size: many
cdr3_nt: TGTGCCAGCTCACCAGTAGGGTTTGGGACCCAGCATTTT
cdr3_aa: CASSPVGFGTQHF

v_call: TRBV18
j_call: TRBJ2-7
d_call: -
clone_size: many
cdr3_nt: TGTGCCAGCTCACCGGACTCCTACGAGCAGTACTTC
cdr3_aa: CASSPDSYEQYF

v_call: TRBV15
j_call: TRBJ2-7
d_call: -
clone_size: many
cdr3_nt: TGTGCCACCAGCAGGGACAATGCCTACGAGCAGTACTTC
cdr3_aa: CATSRDNAYEQYF

v_call: TRBV5-4
j_call: TRBJ2-3
d_call: TRBD2
clone_size: many
cdr3_nt: TGTGCCAGCAGCCTGGAGGTTAGCGGGGGGGCTGGAGATACGCAGTATTTT
cdr3_aa: CASSLEVSGGAGDTQYF

v_call: TRBV2
j_call: TRBJ2-1
d_call: -
clone_size: many
cdr3_nt: TGTGCCAGCAGTGAAGCGGGGGCGAGGTTGTACAATGAGCAGTTCTTC
cdr3_aa: CASSEAGARLYNEQFF

v_call: TRBV24-1
j_call: TRBJ2-5
d_call: -
clone_size: many
cdr3_nt: TGTGCCACCAGTGATTCGGGTTCAGAGACCCAGTACTTC
cdr3_aa: CATSDSGSETQYF

v_call: TRBV5-1
j_call: TRBJ1-2
d_call: -
clone_size: -
cdr3_nt: TGCGCCAGCAGCTTGGAGGCAGGCGGTTATGGCTACACCTTC
cdr3_aa: CASSLEAGGYGYTF

v_call: TRBV7-9
j_call: TRBJ2-1
d_call: -
clone_size: -
cdr3_nt: TGTGCCAGCACCCCATCTCCAGCAGCTGAGCAGTTCTTC
cdr3_aa: CASTPSPAAEQFF

v_call: TRBV20-1
j_call: TRBJ2-7
d_call: -
clone_size: -
cdr3_nt: TGCAGTGCGAGCAGGGTCCCTAGGTCCTACGAGCAGTACTTC
cdr3_aa: CSASRVPRSYEQYF

v_call: TRBV6-5
j_call: TRBJ2-2
d_call: -
clone_size: few
cdr3_nt: TGTGCCAGCAGTTACTCGACAGGGAACACCGGGGAGCTGTTTTTT
cdr3_aa: CASSYSTGNTGELFF

v_call: TRBV20-1
j_call: TRBJ1-2
d_call: TRBD1
clone_size: few
cdr3_nt: TGCAGTGCCTTCGGGACAGCCGAGGGGGGATATGGCTACACCTTC
cdr3_aa: CSAFGTAEGGYGYTF

v_call: TRBV2
j_call: TRBJ2-2
d_call: -
clone_size: -
cdr3_nt: TGTGCCAGCAGTGAATCAGGGATCGCCGGGGAGCTGTTTTTT
cdr3_aa: CASSESGIAGELFF

v_call: TRBV2
j_call: TRBJ2-3
d_call: -
clone_size: many
cdr3_nt: TGTGCCAGCAGGGCAGATACGCAGTATTTT
cdr3_aa: CASRADTQYF

v_call: TRBV4-3
j_call: TRBJ2-1
d_call: -
clone_size: few
cdr3_nt: TGCGCCAGCAGCCAAGAGACACTGTACAATGAGCAGTTCTTC
cdr3_aa: CASSQETLYNEQFF

v_call: TRBV10-3
j_call: TRBJ2-5
d_call: -
clone_size: many
cdr3_nt: TGTGCCATCAGACGGGGGCTAAACCAAGAGACCCAGTACTTC
cdr3_aa: CAIRRGLNQETQYF

v_call: TRBV15
j_call: TRBJ2-2
d_call: -
clone_size: many
cdr3_nt: TGTGCCACCAGCGACAGGTCCTCCAACACCGGGGAGCTGTTTTTT
cdr3_aa: CATSDRSSNTGELFF

v_call: TRBV2
j_call: TRBJ2-2
d_call: -
clone_size: few
cdr3_nt: TGTGCCAGCAAACCCTGGCAGAAGCCCGGGGAGCTGTTTTTT
cdr3_aa: CASKPWQKPGELFF

v_call: TRBV7-3
j_call: TRBJ2-3
d_call: -
clone_size: many
cdr3_nt: TGTGCCAGCAGCTTAGATGGGGGGTCAGGGTATACGCAGTATTTT
cdr3_aa: CASSLDGGSGYTQYF

v_call: TRBV7-2
j_call: TRBJ1-1
d_call: -
clone_size: many
cdr3_nt: TGTGCCAGCAATTTGGGGGTGAACACTGAAGCTTTCTTT
cdr3_aa: CASNLGVNTEAFF

v_call: TRBV7-9
j_call: TRBJ1-4
d_call: -
clone_size: many
cdr3_nt: TGTGCCAGCAGCCAGCGGGGGGCAACTAATGAAAAACTGTTTTTT
cdr3_aa: CASSQRGATNEKLFF

v_call: TRBV12-3/TRBV12-4
j_call: TRBJ2-5
d_call: TRBD1
clone_size: many
cdr3_nt: TGTGCCAGCAGCTTTGGACAGGGTATCCAAGAGACCCAGTACTTC
cdr3_aa: CASSFGQGIQETQYF

v_call: TRBV5-1
j_call: TRBJ1-3
d_call: -
clone_size: many
cdr3_nt: TGCGCCAGCAGCTTTGAAGGGAACACCATATATTTT
cdr3_aa: CASSFEGNTIYF

v_call: TRBV20-1
j_call: TRBJ1-4
d_call: TRBD1
clone_size: many
cdr3_nt: TGCAGTGCTAGAGATCATAAGGGGGCAGGGGAAAAACTGTTTTTT
cdr3_aa: CSARDHKGAGEKLFF

v_call: TRBV5-1
j_call: TRBJ2-1
d_call: -
clone_size: many
cdr3_nt: TGCGCCAGCAGCTTGGGGACGAGCTCCTACAATGAGCAGTTCTTC
cdr3_aa: CASSLGTSSYNEQFF

v_call: TRBV12-3/TRBV12-4
j_call: TRBJ2-2
d_call: -
clone_size: many
cdr3_nt: TGTGCCAGCAGTTTTGGGGGGGCCTTCGGGGAGCTGTTTTTT
cdr3_aa: CASSFGGAFGELFF

v_call: TRBV5-1
j_call: TRBJ2-2
d_call: -
clone_size: many
cdr3_nt: TGCGCCAGCAGCTTCGGACGGAACACCGGGGAGCTGTTTTTT
cdr3_aa: CASSFGRNTGELFF

v_call: TRBV4-2
j_call: TRBJ2-1
d_call: TRBD2
clone_size: -
cdr3_nt: TGTGCCAGCAGCCTCCCCGGGACTAGCGGGGAGGGAAGCTCCTACAATGAGCAGTTCTTC
cdr3_aa: CASSLPGTSGEGSSYNEQFF